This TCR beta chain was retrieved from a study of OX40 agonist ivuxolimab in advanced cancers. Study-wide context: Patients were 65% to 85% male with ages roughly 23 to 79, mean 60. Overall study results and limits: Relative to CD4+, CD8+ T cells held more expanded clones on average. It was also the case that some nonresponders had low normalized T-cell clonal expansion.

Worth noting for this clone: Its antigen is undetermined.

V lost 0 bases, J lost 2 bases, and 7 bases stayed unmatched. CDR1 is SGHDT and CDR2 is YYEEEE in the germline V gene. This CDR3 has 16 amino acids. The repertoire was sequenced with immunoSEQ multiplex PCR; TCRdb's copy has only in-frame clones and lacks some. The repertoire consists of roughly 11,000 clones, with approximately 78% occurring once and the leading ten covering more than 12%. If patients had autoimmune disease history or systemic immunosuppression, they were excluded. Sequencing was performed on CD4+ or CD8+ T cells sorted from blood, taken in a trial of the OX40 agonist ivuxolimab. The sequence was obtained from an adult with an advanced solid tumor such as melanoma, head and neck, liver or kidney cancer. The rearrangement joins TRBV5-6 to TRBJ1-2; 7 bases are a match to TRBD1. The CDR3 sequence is CASSLGAPGQNYGYTF. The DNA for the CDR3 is TGTGCCAGCAGCTTGGGGGCCCCGGGACAGAACTATGGCTACACCTTC.